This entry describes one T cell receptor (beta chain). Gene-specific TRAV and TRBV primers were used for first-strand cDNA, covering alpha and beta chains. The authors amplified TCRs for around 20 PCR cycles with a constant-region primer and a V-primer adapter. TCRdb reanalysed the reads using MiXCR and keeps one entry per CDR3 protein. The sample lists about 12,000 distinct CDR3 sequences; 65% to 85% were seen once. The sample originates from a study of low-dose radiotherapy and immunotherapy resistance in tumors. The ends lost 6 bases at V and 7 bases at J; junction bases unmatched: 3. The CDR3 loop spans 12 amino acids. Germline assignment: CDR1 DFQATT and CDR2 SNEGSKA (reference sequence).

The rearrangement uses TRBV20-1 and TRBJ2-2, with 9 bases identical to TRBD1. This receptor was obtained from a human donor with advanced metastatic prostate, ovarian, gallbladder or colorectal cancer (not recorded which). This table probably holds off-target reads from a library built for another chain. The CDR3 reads CSADRGGGELFF. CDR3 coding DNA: TGCAGTGCAGACAGGGGGGGCGGGGAGCTGTTTTTT.